These 2 T cell receptor beta chains came from one sample sequenced in a study of shared clonotypes between healthy human individuals (dated by TCRdb to about 2020). The library was produced with the immunoSEQ multiplex PCR assay. TCRdb obtained this table from immuneACCESS and retained in-frame rearrangements with V and J assigned. These tables miss some clones; where compared with another copy, unresolved V genes account for less than half of the shortfall, and the remainder is unexplained. The sample records 2 million to 2.5 million clones, under 97% of which are singletons. Approximately 0.13% of the sample is held by the ten biggest clonotypes. Input material: naive CD4+ T cells sorted from blood. The cell subset or site label, as the study defines it: CD45RA+ positively selected. The receptors were sampled from a man aged 18 to 29 in good health.

V usage is TRBV7-2 and J usage is TRBJ2-4; TRBD2 matches 9 bases. Germline assignment: CDR1 SGHTA and CDR2 FQGNSA. The trim removed 1 base at V and 7 bases at J, leaving 8 bases unmatched. The CDR3 spans 16 residues. The CDR3 bases are TGTGCCAGCAGCTTAGAAGCGGTGGGACTAGCTAACATTCAGTACTTC. This encodes CASSLEAVGLANIQYF.

V and J are TRBV2 and TRBJ2-1; TRBD2 agrees at 14 bases. CDR1 and CDR2 from the germline V gene are SNHLY and FYNNEI. The CDR3 spans 14 residues. With V trimmed by 6 bases and J by 13 bases, 8 bases remained unmatched. The chain's CDR3 is CASSVGTSGSLQFF. The DNA of the CDR3 is TGTGCCAGCAGCGTTGGGACTAGCGGGAGCCTACAGTTCTTC.